Reported below is one T cell receptor beta chain. This record belongs to a study of blood T cell repertoires in COVID-19. In the study overall: Samples came from the United States, Italy and Spain, spanning acute and convalescent COVID-19.

The CDR3 consists of 16 residues. From germline, CDR1 is MNHEY and CDR2 SMNVEV (reference sequence). Between the trimmed V and J ends, which lost 0 bases and 8 bases, there was a span of 16 bases. As processed by the authors: By means of reference gene primer amplification, nucleated cell counts were estimated. TCRdb's copy holds only in-frame clones and misses some; the assay was immunoSEQ multiplex PCR. Clonal size and the V and J genes are those of that table, whereas D and trimming came from the DNA. The top ten hold over 3.5% of the sample, which has under 300,000 clones, more than 80% seen once.

The sequence was collected from a middle-aged woman with acute or convalescent COVID-19. The V call is TRBV27, the J call TRBJ1-4; TRBD1 is a possible D gene (5 bases). Source material: peripheral blood. CDR3 DNA sequence: TGTGCCAGCAGTTTATCATCGGCGAGGGGAGGAGAAAAACTGTTTTTT. Amino acids: CASSLSSARGGEKLFF.